This TCR beta chain was sequenced for a study of CD8 T cells in ankylosing spondylitis. General observations from the study: It appeared that ankylosing spondylitis blood was characterized by a TCR beta motif of under ten highly homologous variants.

The CDR3 is 13 residues long. The V gene end was trimmed by 6 bases and the J gene end by 5 bases; junction bases not matched to a gene: 7. This clonotype was recorded at least ten times. The antigen remains unidentified. TCRdb recomputed calls from the 5' RACE reads with MiXCR, one row per CDR3 protein. The sample records 130,000 or so distinct CDR3 sequences, roughly a sixth being singletons. The chain joins TRBV12-3 or TRBV12-4 to TRBJ2-7; TRBD2 matches at 7 bases. The TCR comes from a male donor with ankylosing spondylitis. Sequencing was carried out using blood, either unsorted or a sorted T cell fraction (not recorded which). CDR3 nucleotide sequence: TGTGCCAGCAGCTTGGCGGGAGCTGACGAGCAGTACTTC. It specifies CASSLAGADEQYF.